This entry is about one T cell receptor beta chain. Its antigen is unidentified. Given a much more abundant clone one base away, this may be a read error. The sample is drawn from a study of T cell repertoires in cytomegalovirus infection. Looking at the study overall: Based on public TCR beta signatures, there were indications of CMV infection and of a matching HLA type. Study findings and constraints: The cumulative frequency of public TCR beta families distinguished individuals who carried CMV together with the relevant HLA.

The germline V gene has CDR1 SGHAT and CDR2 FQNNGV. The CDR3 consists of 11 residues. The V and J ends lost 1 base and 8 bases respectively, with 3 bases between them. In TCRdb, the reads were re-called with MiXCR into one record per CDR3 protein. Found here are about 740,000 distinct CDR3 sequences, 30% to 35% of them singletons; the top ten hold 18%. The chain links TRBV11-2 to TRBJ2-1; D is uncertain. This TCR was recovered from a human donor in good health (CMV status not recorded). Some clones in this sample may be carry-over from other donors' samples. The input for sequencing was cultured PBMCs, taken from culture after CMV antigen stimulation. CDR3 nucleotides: TGTGCCAGCAGCTTAGTCCATGAGCAGTTCTTC. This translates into CASSLVHEQFF.